This T cell receptor (beta chain) originates from a study of response to subunit inactivated influenza vaccine. Study results and caveats: Every seasonal influenza vaccination brings in few new T cells, the authors suggested.

TCRdb analysed the RT-PCR reads with MiXCR anew, one entry per CDR3 protein. In the table there are 250,000 to 350,000 distinct CDR3 sequences, about 20% of which are singletons. Note on this clonotype: Antigen unknown.

This clonotype was sampled from a man aged 45 to 70 who received an inactivated influenza vaccine. This material consisted of PBMCs from blood, taken around 22 months after vaccination.

CDR3 in amino acids: CASSAPIRGARSYNEQFF. CDR3 nucleotide sequence: TGTGCCAGCAGCGCCCCCATCCGTGGGGCACGATCCTACAATGAGCAGTTCTTC. V is TRBV11-1 and J is TRBJ2-1; tentative D call: TRBD1 (5 bases). Germline CDR1 is SGHAT and CDR2 is FQDESV (reference sequence). Deletions cut 5 bases from V and 1 base from J, with 21 bases between. The CDR3 consists of 18 residues.